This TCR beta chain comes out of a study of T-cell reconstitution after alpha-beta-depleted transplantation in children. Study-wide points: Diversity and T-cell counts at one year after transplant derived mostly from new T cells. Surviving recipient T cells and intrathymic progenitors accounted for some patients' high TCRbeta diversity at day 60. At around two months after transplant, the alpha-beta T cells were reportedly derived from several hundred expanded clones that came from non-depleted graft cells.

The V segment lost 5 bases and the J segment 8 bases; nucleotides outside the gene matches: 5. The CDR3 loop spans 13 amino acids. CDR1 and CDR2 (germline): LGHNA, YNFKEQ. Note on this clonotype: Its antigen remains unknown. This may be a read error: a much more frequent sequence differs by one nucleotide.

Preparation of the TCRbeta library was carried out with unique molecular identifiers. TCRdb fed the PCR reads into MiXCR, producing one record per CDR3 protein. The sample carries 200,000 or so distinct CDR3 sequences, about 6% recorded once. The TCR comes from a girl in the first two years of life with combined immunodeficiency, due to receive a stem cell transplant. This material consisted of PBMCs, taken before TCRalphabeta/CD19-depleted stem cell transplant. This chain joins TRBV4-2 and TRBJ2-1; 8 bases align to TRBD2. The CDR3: CASSSGGAYEQFF. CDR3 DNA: TGTGCCAGCAGCTCCGGGGGGGCATATGAGCAGTTCTTC.